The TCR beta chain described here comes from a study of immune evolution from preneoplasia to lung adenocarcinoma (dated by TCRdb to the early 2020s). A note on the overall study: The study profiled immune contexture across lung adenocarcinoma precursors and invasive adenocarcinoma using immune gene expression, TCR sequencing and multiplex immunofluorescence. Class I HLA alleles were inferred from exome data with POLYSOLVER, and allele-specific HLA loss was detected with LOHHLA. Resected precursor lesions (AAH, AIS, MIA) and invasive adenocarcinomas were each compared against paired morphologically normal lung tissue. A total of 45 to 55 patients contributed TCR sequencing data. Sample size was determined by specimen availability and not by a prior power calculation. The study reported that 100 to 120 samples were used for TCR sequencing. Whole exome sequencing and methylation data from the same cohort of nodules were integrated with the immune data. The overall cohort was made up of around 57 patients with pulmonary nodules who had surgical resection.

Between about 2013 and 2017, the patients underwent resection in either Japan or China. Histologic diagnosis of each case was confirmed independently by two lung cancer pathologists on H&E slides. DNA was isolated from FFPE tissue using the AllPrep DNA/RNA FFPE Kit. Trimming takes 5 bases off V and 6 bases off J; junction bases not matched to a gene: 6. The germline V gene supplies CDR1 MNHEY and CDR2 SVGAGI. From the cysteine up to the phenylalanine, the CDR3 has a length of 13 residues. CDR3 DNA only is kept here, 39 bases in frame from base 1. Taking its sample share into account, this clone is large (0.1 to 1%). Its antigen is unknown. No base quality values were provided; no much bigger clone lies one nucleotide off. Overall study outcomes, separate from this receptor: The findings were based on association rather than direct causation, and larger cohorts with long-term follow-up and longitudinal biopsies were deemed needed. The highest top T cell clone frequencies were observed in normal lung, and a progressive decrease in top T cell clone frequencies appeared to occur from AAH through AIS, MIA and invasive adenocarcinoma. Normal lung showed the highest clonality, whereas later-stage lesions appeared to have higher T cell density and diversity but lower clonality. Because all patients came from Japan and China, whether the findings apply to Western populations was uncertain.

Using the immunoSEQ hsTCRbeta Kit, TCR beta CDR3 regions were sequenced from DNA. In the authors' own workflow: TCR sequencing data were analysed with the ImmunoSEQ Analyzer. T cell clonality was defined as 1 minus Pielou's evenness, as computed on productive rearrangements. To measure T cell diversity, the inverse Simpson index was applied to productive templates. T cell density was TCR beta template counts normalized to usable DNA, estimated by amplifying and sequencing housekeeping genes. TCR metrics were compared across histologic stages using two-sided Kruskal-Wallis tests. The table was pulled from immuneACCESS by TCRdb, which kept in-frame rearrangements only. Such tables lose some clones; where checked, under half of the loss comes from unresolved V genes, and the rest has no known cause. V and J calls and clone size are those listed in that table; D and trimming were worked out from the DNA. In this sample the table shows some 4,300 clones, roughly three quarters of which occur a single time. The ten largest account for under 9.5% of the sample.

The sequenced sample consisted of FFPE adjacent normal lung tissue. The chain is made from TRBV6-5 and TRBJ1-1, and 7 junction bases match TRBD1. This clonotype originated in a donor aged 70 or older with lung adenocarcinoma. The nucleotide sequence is TGTGCCAGCAGTCTCCCCGACAGGGCTGAAGCTTTCTTT. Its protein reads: CASSLPDRAEAFF.